These 31 T cell receptor beta chains came from one sample sequenced in a study of shared clonotypes between healthy human individuals. Sequencing used immunoSEQ multiplex PCR; TCRdb keeps in-frame clones, though not all of them. The table includes roughly 1.4 million clones, about 98.5% detected once. Sample: naive CD4+ T cells sorted from blood. Subset given: CD45RA+ positively selected. The receptors here all came from a man aged 25-40 years in good health.

V and J are TRBV5-1 and TRBJ2-7; 16 nucleotides align to TRBD2. Germline V CDR1 and CDR2: SGHRS, YFSETQ. The CDR3 length is 15 residues. The ends lost 4 bases at V and 5 bases at J; junction bases unmatched: 3. The CDR3 spells CASSAGLAGGDEQYF. The CDR3, as DNA: TGCGCCAGCAGCGCGGGACTAGCGGGAGGGGACGAGCAGTACTTC.

This clone appeared once. Other DNA sequences from this sample encode an identical CDR3 as well. Written as DNA, the CDR3 is TGCGCCAGCAGCCTACAGGGTGCGCAAGAGACCCAGTACTTC. Translation: CASSLQGAQETQYF. The V call is TRBV5-1, the J call TRBJ2-5; perhaps TRBD1 as D (6 bases). V was shortened by 4 bases and J by 2 bases, with 12 bases between the two germline ends. CDR3 size: 14 residues. Germline V gives CDR1 SGHRS, CDR2 YFSETQ.

The chain couples TRBV2 to TRBJ1-2, with 8 positions matching TRBD1. The junction had 6 bases not matched to a gene; V was cut back by 6 bases and J by 6 bases. Germline-derived CDR1 and CDR2 are SNHLY and FYNNEI. The CDR3 is 13 residues long. The CDR3, as DNA: TGTGCCAGCAGGAGGGACAGGAACGATGGCTACACCTTC. Amino acid sequence: CASRRDRNDGYTF.

V is TRBV2 and J is TRBJ1-5; 7 positions agree with TRBD1. The junction had 5 bases not matched to a gene; V was cut back by 6 bases and J by 0 bases. The length of the CDR3 is 15 residues. Germline CDR1 SNHLY, CDR2 FYNNEI. CDR3 protein: CASRRDRISNQPQHF. The CDR3 coding sequence is TGTGCCAGCAGAAGGGACAGAATTAGCAATCAGCCCCAGCATTTT.

The chain uses TRBV7-9 and TRBJ2-1, with D possibly matching TRBD1 (6 bases). This CDR3 has 15 amino acids. The germline V and J ends were trimmed by 5 bases and 13 bases, with 24 bases remaining between them. CDR1 and CDR2 from the germline V gene are SEHNR and FQNEAQ (reference sequence). The CDR3 protein is CASSHNDRFGPPQFF. For the CDR3, the DNA is TGTGCCAGCAGCCACAACGACAGGTTTGGGCCCCCTCAGTTCTTC.

The genes are TRBV27 and TRBJ1-1; D is uncertain. V dropped 3 bases and J dropped 3 bases, with 8 bases sitting between them. This CDR3 spans 13 amino acids. Germline V gene sequence: CDR1 MNHEY, CDR2 SMNVEV (reference sequence). In nucleotides, the CDR3 is TGTGCCAGCAGTTTGGACCGATACACTGAAGCTTTCTTT. Its protein is CASSLDRYTEAFF.

This chain uses TRBV11-2 with TRBJ2-7, with 7 bases that match TRBD1. CDR1 and CDR2 from the germline V gene are SGHAT and FQNNGV. The length of the CDR3 is 16 residues. V shed 3 bases, J shed 0 bases, and the junction held 8 bases outside the gene matches. The CDR3 here is CASSFGDRALSYEQYF. The DNA of the CDR3 is TGTGCCAGCAGCTTTGGCGACAGGGCCCTCTCCTACGAGCAGTACTTC.

About this clone: The sample holds other DNA sequences that translate to the same CDR3. The rearrangement joins TRBV5-1 to TRBJ2-3, with D perhaps TRBD1 (6 bases). Germline CDR1 reads SGHRS; CDR2 reads YFSETQ. CDR3 length: 14 amino acids. V gave up 4 bases and J gave up 3 bases, with 12 bases separating them. CDR3 sequence reads: CASSLGTPTDTQYF. Written as DNA, the CDR3 is TGCGCCAGCAGCCTCGGGACACCAACAGATACGCAGTATTTT.

The chain couples TRBV14 to TRBJ2-7; TRBD2 might be the D (5 bases). V was trimmed by 4 bases and J by 4 bases, leaving 14 bases between them. This CDR3 comprises 14 residues. The germline V gene has CDR1 SGHDN and CDR2 FVKESK. CDR3 sequence reads: CASSPLGSGYEQYF. The CDR3 DNA follows: TGTGCCAGCAGCCCCCTGGGGAGTGGGTACGAGCAGTACTTC.

The DNA for the CDR3 is TGTGCCAGCAGCCCCTCCGGGGGTCTCGGGGGCTACACCTTC. It encodes CASSPSGGLGGYTF. The chain is built from TRBV7-3 and TRBJ1-2, with D possibly matching TRBD1 (5 bases). V gave up 5 bases and J gave up 8 bases, with 18 bases separating them. The CDR3 is 14 amino acids. Germline V gene lookup returns CDR1 SGHTA and CDR2 FQGTGA.

The chain combines TRBV21-1 with TRBJ2-7. TRBV21-1 is recorded as a pseudogene. The CDR3 has 8 residues. The CDR3 loop reads CASSKGVF. The CDR3 nucleotides read TGTGCCAGCAGCAAAGGGGTCTTC.

The chain combines TRBV5-1 with TRBJ1-2; D possibly corresponds to TRBD1 (5 bases). The CDR3 has 14 amino acids. Trimming stripped 5 bases from V and 0 bases from J, with 11 bases between. Germline V gene data show CDR1 as SGHRS and CDR2 as YFSETQ. The CDR3 DNA is TGCGCCAGCAGACAGGATTCGACTAACTATGGCTACACCTTC. Its translation is CASRQDSTNYGYTF.

The chain uses TRBV5-6 and TRBJ2-2; a weak D match, TRBD1 (6 bases). Per the germline V gene, CDR1 is SGHDT and CDR2 is YYEEEE. The CDR3 extends over 13 amino acids. V was shortened by 4 bases and J by 6 bases, with 10 bases between the two germline ends. CDR3: CASSPTGPGELFF. The CDR3, as DNA: TGTGCCAGCAGCCCTACAGGGCCCGGGGAGCTGTTTTTT. The complete variable domain, with remaining parts taken from reference TRBV5-6 and TRBJ2-2, reads DAGVTQSPTHLIKTRGQQVTLRCSPKSGHDTVSWYQQALGQGPQFIFQYYEEEERQRGNFPDRFSGHQFPNYSSELNVNALLLGDSALYLCASSPTGPGELFFGEGSRLTVL.

In its sample, this clone was seen once. The rearrangement uses TRBV6-5 and TRBJ1-3, with D perhaps matching TRBD1 (6 bases). The ends were cut back, 0 bases at V and 4 bases at J, with 13 bases in the middle. CDR1 and CDR2 (germline): MNHEY, SVGAGI. The CDR3 spans 16 residues. CDR3 protein: CASSYSKGRGGNTIYF. The CDR3 coding sequence is TGTGCCAGCAGTTACTCGAAGGGCAGGGGAGGAAACACCATATATTTT.

This clone was recorded once. The chain carries TRBV28 and TRBJ2-1; TRBD2 agrees at 12 bases. Germline CDR1 is MDHEN and CDR2 is SYDVKM. This CDR3 is 16 amino acids long. Unmatched junction bases numbered 4, after V lost 3 bases and J lost 4 bases. CDR3 nucleotide sequence: TGTGCCAGCAGTTTCCGTACTAGCGGGAGGTACAATGAGCAGTTCTTC. This translates into CASSFRTSGRYNEQFF.

The rearrangement uses TRBV6-5 and TRBJ2-7; 11 bases are shared with TRBD1. Germline loops: CDR1 MNHEY, CDR2 SVGAGI. The CDR3 has 16 residues. V shed 4 bases, J shed 5 bases, and the junction held 10 bases outside the gene matches. The CDR3 here is CASSSPADRGRHEQYF. Here the CDR3 DNA reads TGTGCCAGCAGTTCCCCCGCGGACAGGGGGCGTCACGAGCAGTACTTC.

The chain recombines TRBV6-4 with TRBJ2-3, with D perhaps matching TRBD1 or TRBD2 (7 bases each). V lost 6 bases to trimming and J lost 4 bases, with 20 bases between them. The CDR3 contains 16 residues. Germline V gene data show CDR1 as MRHNA and CDR2 as SNTAGT. The CDR3 is CASSRGGAGGADTQYF. The CDR3 DNA sequence: TGTGCCAGCAGCAGGGGAGGGGCAGGGGGAGCAGATACGCAGTATTTT.

The sample holds one count of this clone. The J gene is TRBJ1-1, the V gene TRBV9; D perhaps matches TRBD1 (6 bases). The V and J ends lost 0 bases and 4 bases respectively, with 16 bases between them. The germline V gene encodes CDR1 SGDLS and CDR2 YYNGEE. There are 16 residues in the CDR3. This CDR3 reads CASSVATGGATTEAFF. The CDR3, as DNA: TGTGCCAGCAGCGTAGCTACGGGGGGCGCGACCACTGAAGCTTTCTTT.

This chain joins TRBV5-1 and TRBJ1-1; D gene unclear. The CDR3 covers 15 residues. The germline V gene encodes CDR1 SGHRS and CDR2 YFSETQ. The V end lost 0 bases, the J end lost 0 bases, and 9 bases lay between the germline ends. CDR3 sequence reads: CASSLAGRMNTEAFF. DNA of the CDR3: TGCGCCAGCAGCTTGGCAGGCAGAATGAACACTGAAGCTTTCTTT.

The chain combines TRBV5-1 with TRBJ1-2, with 8 bases identical to TRBD1. From germline, CDR1 is SGHRS and CDR2 YFSETQ. This CDR3 comprises 13 residues. J was trimmed by 5 bases and V by 1 base; bases with no gene match: 1. CDR3 loop: CASSLRTGYGYTF. CDR3 in DNA: TGCGCCAGCAGCTTGAGGACAGGGTATGGCTACACCTTC. Based on the CDR3 plus reference TRBV5-1 and TRBJ1-2, the full variable domain is KAGVTQTPRYLIKTRGQQVTLSCSPISGHRSVSWYQQTPGQGLQFLFEYFSETQRNKGNFPGRFSGRQFSNSRSEMNVSTLELGDSALYLCASSLRTGYGYTFGSGTRLTVV.

CDR3 region: CASSYSKGDYGNTIYF. The CDR3 DNA sequence: TGTGCCAGCAGTTACTCGAAAGGGGATTATGGAAACACCATATATTTT. The rearrangement uses TRBV6-6 and TRBJ1-3, with D possibly being TRBD1 (5 bases). Per the germline V gene, CDR1 is MNHNY and CDR2 is SVGAGI (reference sequence). Trimming left V 0 bases short and J 3 bases short, with 12 bases between. The CDR3 extends over 16 amino acids.

The chain couples TRBV14 to TRBJ2-1; 8 bases agree with TRBD2. The CDR3 has 15 residues. Germline CDR1 and CDR2: SGHDN and FVKESK. With 3 bases clipped from V and 4 bases from J, the junction kept 5 bases outside the gene matches. The CDR3 reads CASSHLAGNYNEQFF. The CDR3 bases are TGTGCCAGCAGCCATCTAGCGGGCAATTACAATGAGCAGTTCTTC.

V usage is TRBV15 and J usage is TRBJ2-1; maybe TRBD2 (6 bases). CDR1 is LNHNV, CDR2 YYDKDF, per germline (reference sequence). V was pared by 1 base and J by 0 bases, with 10 bases between. CDR3 length equals 16 residues. For the CDR3, the DNA is TGTGCCACCAGCAGAGTTCCCGGGAGCTCCTACAATGAGCAGTTCTTC. Amino acids: CATSRVPGSSYNEQFF.

DNA of the CDR3: TGTGCCAGCAGTGCAGCACGTGGGTCTCGTGAAAAACTGTTTTTT. Protein product: CASSAARGSREKLFF. The V and J genes are TRBV27 and TRBJ1-4; D gene uncertain. Germline V gene sequence: CDR1 MNHEY, CDR2 SMNVEV (reference sequence). Between the trimmed V and J ends, which lost 5 bases and 7 bases, there was a span of 17 bases. The CDR3 runs to 15 residues.

In the case of this clone: This same CDR3 is encoded by further DNA sequences in the sample. The chain uses TRBV9 and TRBJ2-1; no clear D gene. V was clipped by 0 bases and J by 5 bases, with 6 bases between them. The CDR3 covers 13 residues. Germline loops: CDR1 SGDLS, CDR2 YYNGEE. The CDR3 nucleotides read TGTGCCAGCAGCGTAGGGGGAAACAATGAGCAGTTCTTC. Its translation is CASSVGGNNEQFF. The full variable domain, completed using reference TRBV9 and TRBJ2-1, is DSGVTQTPKHLITATGQRVTLRCSPRSGDLSVYWYQQSLDQGLQFLIQYYNGEERAKGNILERFSAQQFPDLHSELNLSSLELGDSALYFCASSVGGNNEQFFGPGTRLTVL.

J is TRBJ1-1 and V is TRBV5-1; D is possibly TRBD1 (5 bases). Between the trimmed V and J ends, which lost 3 bases and 5 bases, there was a span of 14 bases. Germline values: CDR1 SGHRS, CDR2 YFSETQ. The CDR3 runs to 14 residues. The CDR3 is CASSSTVEDTEAFF. In nucleotides, the CDR3 is TGCGCCAGCAGCTCGACAGTGGAGGATACTGAAGCTTTCTTT. Together with reference TRBV5-1 and TRBJ1-1, the CDR3 gives the full variable domain: KAGVTQTPRYLIKTRGQQVTLSCSPISGHRSVSWYQQTPGQGLQFLFEYFSETQRNKGNFPGRFSGRQFSNSRSEMNVSTLELGDSALYLCASSSTVEDTEAFFGQGTRLTVV.

This chain uses TRBV4-1 with TRBJ2-3, with 13 bases matching TRBD2. Trimming cost V 4 bases and J 11 bases; bases outside gene matches: 6. This CDR3 spans 14 amino acids. CDR1 is MGHRA and CDR2 is YSYEKL in the germline V gene. CDR3 protein: CASSPGLAGVWQYF. CDR3 nucleotide sequence: TGCGCCAGCAGCCCAGGACTAGCGGGAGTCTGGCAGTATTTT.

This sequence joins TRBV6-5 and TRBJ1-5; the D gene is possibly TRBD1 (5 bases). Germline V lookup: CDR1 MNHEY, CDR2 SVGAGI. The length of the CDR3 is 14 residues. V was clipped by 5 bases and J by 6 bases, with 14 bases between them. Here the CDR3 reads CASSEGRRGQPQHF. The CDR3 coding sequence is TGTGCCAGCAGTGAAGGTAGGAGGGGTCAGCCCCAGCATTTT.

The V gene is TRBV27, the J gene TRBJ2-7; D is uncertain. Trimming stripped 3 bases from V and 2 bases from J, with 8 bases between. Looked up from germline, CDR1 is MNHEY and CDR2 is SMNVEV (reference sequence). This CDR3 has 13 amino acids. This CDR3 is CASSFRDPYEQYF. CDR3 sequence (DNA): TGTGCCAGCAGTTTCCGCGACCCCTACGAGCAGTACTTC.

The rearrangement uses TRBV5-1 and TRBJ2-7; 13 nucleotides match TRBD2. V lost 2 bases, J lost 6 bases, and 8 bases stayed unmatched. Germline CDR1 and CDR2: SGHRS and YFSETQ. CDR3 length: 16 amino acids. CDR3 in amino acids: CASSLGLAGAFVEQYF. The CDR3 nucleotides are TGCGCCAGCAGCTTAGGACTAGCGGGAGCTTTCGTCGAGCAGTACTTC.

The chain carries TRBV27 and TRBJ2-7, with unresolved D. Per germline, CDR1 MNHEY and CDR2 SMNVEV (reference sequence). Trimming took off 0 bases at V and 2 bases at J, with 14 bases between the two ends. This CDR3 spans 16 amino acids. The CDR3 coding sequence is TGTGCCAGCAGTTTATCTGGCAGAATAAGAACCTACGAGCAGTACTTC. It yields the protein CASSLSGRIRTYEQYF.